Sequencing of this T cell receptor (beta chain) was carried out in a study of blood T cell repertoires in COVID-19. Study-level background: Nucleic acid was either cDNA or gDNA, and it came from T cells, B-cell-depleted T cells, or PBMCs.

CDR3 length: 15 residues. V was clipped by 6 bases and J by 0 bases; unmatched bases: 5. Germline CDR1 reads LNHDA; CDR2 reads SQIVND (reference sequence). Original processing methods: Estimation of nucleated cell counts relied on the amplification of reference gene primers. The data were produced by immunoSEQ multiplex PCR, yet TCRdb's version contains in-frame clones alone and is incomplete. The DNA gave D and trimming, while V, J and clone size come from that table. The table lists 140,000 to 150,000 clones, nearly 90% of them singletons. This clone was observed a single time. The TCR comes from a man in his 70s with acute or convalescent COVID-19. The sequenced material came from peripheral blood. V is TRBV19 and J is TRBJ1-5, with 7 bases identical to TRBD1. CDR3 amino acids: CASRTTGRSNQPQHF. The DNA of the CDR3 is TGTGCCAGTAGAACGACAGGGCGTAGCAATCAGCCCCAGCATTTT. Together with reference TRBV19 and TRBJ1-5, the CDR3 gives the full variable domain: DGGITQSPKYLFRKEGQNVTLSCEQNLNHDAMYWYRQDPGQGLRLIYYSQIVNDFQKGDIAEGYSVSREKKESFPLTVTSAQKNPTAFYLCASRTTGRSNQPQHFGDGTRLSIL.